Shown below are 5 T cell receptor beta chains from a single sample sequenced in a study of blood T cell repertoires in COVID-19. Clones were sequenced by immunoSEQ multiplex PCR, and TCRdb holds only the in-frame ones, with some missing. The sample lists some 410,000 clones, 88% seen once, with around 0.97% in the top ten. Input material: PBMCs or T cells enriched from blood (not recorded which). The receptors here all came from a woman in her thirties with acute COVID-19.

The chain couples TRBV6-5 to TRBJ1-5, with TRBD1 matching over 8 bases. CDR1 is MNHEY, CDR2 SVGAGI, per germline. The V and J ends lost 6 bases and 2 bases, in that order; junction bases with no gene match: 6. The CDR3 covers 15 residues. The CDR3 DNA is TGTGCCAGCAGGCGGGACAGGAAGGGCAATCAGCCCCAGCATTTT. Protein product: CASRRDRKGNQPQHF.

CDR3 DNA sequence: TGTGCCAGCAGCCAACGAGGACTAGCGGGGGACCTCGAGCAGTACTTC. Amino acid sequence: CASSQRGLAGDLEQYF. This chain uses TRBV14 with TRBJ2-7; 13 bases are a match to TRBD2. Per germline, CDR1 SGHDN and CDR2 FVKESK. J gave up 6 bases and V 2 bases, and 7 bases lay outside the gene matches. The CDR3 is 16 amino acids.

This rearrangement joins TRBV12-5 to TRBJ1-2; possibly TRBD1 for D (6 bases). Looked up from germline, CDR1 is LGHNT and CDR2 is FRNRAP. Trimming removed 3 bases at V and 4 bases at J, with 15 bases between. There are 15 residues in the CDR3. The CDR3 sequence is CASGFVPGQIYGYTF. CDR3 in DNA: TGTGCTAGTGGTTTCGTCCCCGGACAGATCTATGGCTACACCTTC. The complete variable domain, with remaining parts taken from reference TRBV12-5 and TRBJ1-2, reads DARVTQTPRHKVTEMGQEVTMRCQPILGHNTVFWYRQTMMQGLELLAYFRNRAPLDDSGMPKDRFSAEMPDATLATLKIQPSEPRDSAVYFCASGFVPGQIYGYTFGSGTRLTVV.

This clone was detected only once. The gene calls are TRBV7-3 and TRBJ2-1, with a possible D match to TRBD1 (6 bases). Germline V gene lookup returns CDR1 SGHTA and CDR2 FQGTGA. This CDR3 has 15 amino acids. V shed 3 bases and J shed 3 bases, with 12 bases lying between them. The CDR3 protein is CASSFTRDNYNEQFF. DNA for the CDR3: TGTGCCAGCAGCTTTACCCGGGACAACTACAATGAGCAGTTCTTC.

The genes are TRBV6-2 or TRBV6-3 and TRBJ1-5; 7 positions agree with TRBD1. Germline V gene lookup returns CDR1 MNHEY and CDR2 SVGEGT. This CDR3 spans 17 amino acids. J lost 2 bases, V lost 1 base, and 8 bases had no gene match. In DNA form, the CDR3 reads TGTGCCAGCAGTTACTTCAACAGGGGAAGTGGCAATCAGCCCCAGCATTTT. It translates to CASSYFNRGSGNQPQHF.